Listed here are 29 T cell receptor beta chains from one sample, sequenced in a study of T cells after yellow fever vaccination. TCRdb ran MiXCR on the 5' RACE reads and lists one entry per CDR3 protein. Here the sample spans around 600,000 distinct CDR3 sequences, 9% to 15% being singletons. Specimen: PBMCs, collected on the day of the yellow fever booster vaccination. The receptors derive from a man aged 30 to 45 who received the YFV17D yellow fever vaccine.

This clonotype was observed many times. This chain links TRBV27 with TRBJ2-7, with 10 bases matching TRBD2. After removal of 4 bases from V and 4 bases from J, the junction contained 4 bases not matched to a gene. The CDR3 is 14 residues long. The germline V gene encodes CDR1 MNHEY and CDR2 SMNVEV (reference sequence). The CDR3 reads CASSSSGSPYEQYF. The CDR3 bases are TGTGCCAGCAGTTCTAGCGGGAGCCCTTACGAGCAGTACTTC.

A few counts support this clonotype. This rearrangement joins TRBV7-2 to TRBJ2-4; D possibly corresponds to TRBD2 (6 bases). The CDR3 length is 16 residues. Germline V gene sequence: CDR1 SGHTA, CDR2 FQGNSA. The V gene lost 5 bases and the J gene lost 4 bases, with 18 bases spanning the gap. This CDR3 reads CASSAWTEEGKNIQYF. CDR3 DNA sequence: TGTGCCAGCAGCGCGTGGACCGAGGAGGGTAAAAACATTCAGTACTTC.

The chain employs TRBV12-5 and TRBJ2-1; no firm D call. The CDR3 covers 16 residues. CDR1 LGHNT and CDR2 FRNRAP come from the germline V gene. V gave up 2 bases and J gave up 3 bases, with 14 bases separating them. CDR3 bases: TGTGCTAGTGGTTTGTTCGTCCTACTCGACTACAATGAGCAGTTCTTC. This encodes CASGLFVLLDYNEQFF.

This clonotype came up a few times. The genes are TRBV7-2 and TRBJ2-3; 7 bases agree with TRBD1. CDR1 and CDR2 (germline): SGHTA, FQGNSA. Trimming cost V 5 bases and J 1 base; bases outside gene matches: 9. The CDR3 extends over 16 amino acids. As DNA, the CDR3 is TGTGCCAGCAGCCAACACCAGGGGGTCGGCACAGATACGCAGTATTTT. Translated, it gives CASSQHQGVGTDTQYF.

This clonotype was counted a few times. The gene calls are TRBV20-1 and TRBJ2-3, with D unresolved. This CDR3 comprises 16 residues. The germline CDR1 and CDR2 sequences are DFQATT and SNEGSKA (reference sequence). V lost 0 bases, J lost 4 bases, and 17 bases lay in between. Here the CDR3 reads CSARDPPPASSDTQYF. The CDR3 nucleotides are TGCAGTGCTAGAGATCCTCCCCCAGCTAGTTCAGATACGCAGTATTTT.

The chain employs TRBV20-1 and TRBJ2-3; possible D gene TRBD1, 5 bases. Germline V gene lookup returns CDR1 DFQATT and CDR2 SNEGSKA (reference sequence). The ends were cut back, 6 bases at V and 2 bases at J, with 15 bases in the middle. The CDR3 covers 14 residues. The CDR3 DNA is TGCAGTGCGTCTCGTGGGGCCCACACAGATACGCAGTATTTT. This gives the protein CSASRGAHTDTQYF.

There are a few counts of this clonotype. The chain links TRBV9 to TRBJ2-2; no firm D call. Germline assignment: CDR1 SGDLS and CDR2 YYNGEE. The germline V and J ends were trimmed by 0 bases and 6 bases, with 12 bases remaining between them. The CDR3 consists of 15 residues. CDR3 sequence: CASSVGVVSAGELFF. The CDR3 nucleotides read TGTGCCAGCAGCGTAGGGGTGGTCTCCGCCGGGGAGCTGTTTTTT.

The CDR3 nucleotides read TGCGCCAGCAGGCCGTGGGACAGCCAAGAGACCCAGTACTTC. Protein product: CASRPWDSQETQYF. The rearrangement links TRBV5-1 to TRBJ2-5; 7 bases are a match to TRBD1. V lost 5 bases, J lost 1 base, and 5 bases stayed unmatched. Germline V CDR1 and CDR2: SGHRS, YFSETQ. CDR3 length: 14 residues.

This clonotype appeared a few times. The chain joins TRBV6-5 to TRBJ1-4; weak D call: TRBD1 (6 bases). From germline, CDR1 is MNHEY and CDR2 SVGAGI. The CDR3 has 15 amino acids. Between the trimmed V and J ends, which lost 4 bases and 3 bases, there was a span of 12 bases. DNA for the CDR3: TGTGCCAGCAGTTCGACAGGCGGGCCTAATGAAAAACTGTTTTTT. Protein: CASSSTGGPNEKLFF.

This clonotype was detected a few times. The chain couples TRBV16 to TRBJ2-2; D remains ambiguous. Germline CDR1 and CDR2: KGHSY and FQNENV. The CDR3 extends over 11 amino acids. The germline V and J ends were trimmed by 4 bases and 8 bases, with 5 bases remaining between them. CDR3 bases: TGTGCCAGCAGCCGACGAGGGGAGCTGTTTTTT. This translates into CASSRRGELFF.

The CDR3 protein is CASSLDNNSPLHF. CDR3 DNA sequence: TGTGCCAGCAGCTTAGATAATAATTCACCCCTCCACTTT. V and J are TRBV7-6 and TRBJ1-6, with D uncertain. Trimming took off 1 base at V and 5 bases at J, with 3 bases between the two ends. Germline-derived CDR1 and CDR2 are SGHVS and FNYEAQ. CDR3 length: 13 amino acids.

The V gene is TRBV18, the J gene TRBJ2-5; 8 positions match TRBD2. The CDR3 is 14 residues long. The germline CDR1 and CDR2 sequences are KGHSH and LQKENI. Trimming took 3 bases from V and 5 from J; bases not matched to a gene: 5. As DNA, the CDR3 is TGTGCCAGCTCACCCGGACTAGCCCCCGAGACCCAGTACTTC. Amino acid sequence: CASSPGLAPETQYF.

This clonotype came up a few times. The V call is TRBV20-1, the J call TRBJ2-7; 8 bases are a match to TRBD2. The junction had 5 bases not matched to a gene; V was cut back by 4 bases and J by 0 bases. The CDR3 is made up of 14 amino acids. Germline CDR1 reads DFQATT; CDR2 reads SNEGSKA (reference sequence). DNA of the CDR3: TGCAGTGCTAAATGGAGCGGGGGCTCCTACGAGCAGTACTTC. Its protein product is CSAKWSGGSYEQYF.

This chain links TRBV18 with TRBJ2-2; perhaps TRBD2 as D (5 bases). The CDR3 consists of 13 residues. Trimming shortened V by 3 bases and J by 5 bases, and 7 bases separated the two germline ends. CDR1 and CDR2 from the germline V gene are KGHSH and LQKENI. In DNA, the CDR3 is TGTGCCAGCTCACCCCGGAGGACCGGGGAGCTGTTTTTT. Amino acid sequence: CASSPRRTGELFF.

This clonotype was counted a few times. The chain uses TRBV18 and TRBJ2-5; TRBD2 is a possible D gene (5 bases). This CDR3 is built from 13 residues. Germline V CDR1 and CDR2: KGHSH, LQKENI. Trimming removed 2 bases from V and 7 bases from J, with 11 bases in between. CDR3: CASSPEVGGTQYF. CDR3 coding DNA: TGTGCCAGCTCACCAGAGGTTGGAGGGACCCAGTACTTC.

This chain links TRBV7-2 with TRBJ2-7, with D perhaps TRBD2 (6 bases). From germline, CDR1 is SGHTA and CDR2 FQGNSA. CDR3 size: 14 residues. Trimming pared 8 bases from V and 1 base from J, leaving 15 bases between. The CDR3 DNA reads TGTGCCAGCGGACCCCGTAGCGGATCCTACGAGCAGTACTTC. This gives the protein CASGPRSGSYEQYF.

On this clonotype itself: A read error may be the cause here, since a much bigger clone is one base away. The CDR3 DNA reads as TGTGCCAGCAGTCCCGGGACAGGGGTAGAGACCCAGTACTTC. Protein sequence: CASSPGTGVETQYF. The V gene is TRBV7-9, the J gene TRBJ2-5; 10 bases line up with TRBD1. J lost 4 bases, V lost 6 bases, and 5 bases had no gene match. The CDR3 covers 14 residues. Germline V CDR1 and CDR2: SEHNR, FQNEAQ (reference sequence).

A few counts support this clonotype. The V call is TRBV27, the J call TRBJ2-5, with 11 bases aligning to TRBD1. This CDR3 is built from 17 residues. V was pared by 2 bases and J by 4 bases, with 9 bases of the junction left unmatched. The V gene's germline CDR1 is MNHEY and CDR2 SMNVEV (reference sequence). The CDR3 sequence is CASSLKRDRGFRETQYF. The CDR3 nucleotides are TGTGCCAGCAGTTTAAAAAGGGACAGGGGGTTTCGAGAGACCCAGTACTTC.

The sample holds many counts of this clonotype. This chain links TRBV7-2 with TRBJ2-1; 10 bases align to TRBD2. Germline V gene sequence: CDR1 SGHTA, CDR2 FQGNSA. The length of the CDR3 is 15 residues. With 1 base clipped from V and 8 bases from J, the junction kept 5 bases outside the gene matches. CDR3 bases: TGTGCCAGCAGCTTAGGACTAGCGGGTCTGGATGAGCAGTTCTTC. Its protein product is CASSLGLAGLDEQFF.

The chain links TRBV6-2 or TRBV6-3 to TRBJ1-1; D is ambiguous. The V gene's germline CDR1 is MNHEY and CDR2 SVGEGT. This CDR3 spans 16 amino acids. The V and J ends lost 2 bases and 1 base respectively, with 14 bases between them. CDR3 DNA: TGTGCCAGCAGTTACAACCAAGCTCTGAGGAACACTGAAGCTTTCTTT. Its translation: CASSYNQALRNTEAFF.

The chain uses TRBV2 and TRBJ2-3; D tentatively reads TRBD1 or TRBD2 (5 bases each). This CDR3 has 15 residues. Germline loops: CDR1 SNHLY, CDR2 FYNNEI. Trimming pared 3 bases from V and 1 base from J, leaving 11 bases between. For the CDR3, the DNA is TGTGCCAGCAGTGACGAGGGGTTTGGCACAGATACGCAGTATTTT. As protein: CASSDEGFGTDTQYF.

This chain connects TRBV5-1 to TRBJ2-3, with TRBD2 matching over 7 bases. Trimming removed 4 bases from V and 1 base from J; junction bases left unmatched: 6. The CDR3 runs 15 residues. The germline gives CDR1 SGHRS, CDR2 YFSETQ. CDR3 loop: CASSPGTKRTDTQYF. The CDR3 DNA follows: TGCGCCAGCAGCCCCGGGACTAAACGCACAGATACGCAGTATTTT.

V is TRBV7-9 and J is TRBJ2-1, with D perhaps TRBD2 (5 bases). The CDR3 contains 10 residues. V lost 7 bases and J lost 7, with 5 bases in between. The germline CDR1 and CDR2 sequences are SEHNR and FQNEAQ (reference sequence). The CDR3 DNA follows: TGTGCCAGCACGGGAAATGAGCAGTTCTTC. This encodes CASTGNEQFF.

This clonotype was observed a few times. This sequence joins TRBV5-6 and TRBJ2-2; 11 bases line up with TRBD2. Germline assignment: CDR1 SGHDT and CDR2 YYEEEE. V dropped 4 bases and J dropped 0; count of bases not matched to a gene: 2. The CDR3 runs to 16 residues. The CDR3 sequence: CASSEGLAANTGELFF. CDR3 sequence (DNA): TGTGCCAGCAGCGAGGGACTAGCGGCGAACACCGGGGAGCTGTTTTTT.

This clonotype was recorded at least ten times. The chain has TRBV7-9 and TRBJ2-1, with D perhaps TRBD2 (5 bases). This CDR3 is built from 16 residues. Germline V gene data show CDR1 as SEHNR and CDR2 as FQNEAQ (reference sequence). Trimming removed 6 bases from V and 0 bases from J, with 15 bases in between. The CDR3 loop is CASSSRGLSSYNEQFF. CDR3 in DNA: TGTGCCAGCAGTTCTCGGGGATTGAGCTCCTACAATGAGCAGTTCTTC.

This clonotype showed up many times. The gene calls are TRBV12-3 or TRBV12-4 and TRBJ2-5; D may be TRBD1 or TRBD2 (5 bases each). V shed 3 bases and J shed 5 bases, with 7 bases lying between them. CDR3 length equals 12 residues. As DNA, the CDR3 is TGTGCCAGCAGTTTGGGGGAGGAGACCCAGTACTTC. Its protein is CASSLGEETQYF.

This clonotype occurred many times. This sequence joins TRBV27 and TRBJ2-2, with 7 bases that match TRBD1. This CDR3 region has 16 residues. CDR1 and CDR2 (germline): MNHEY, SMNVEV (reference sequence). V trimming: 5 bases; J trimming: 5 bases; junction bases outside the gene matches: 11. The CDR3 bases are TGTGCCAGCAGTACCTCCGGGACAGCGGTAACCGGGGAGCTGTTTTTT. The encoded protein is CASSTSGTAVTGELFF.

V usage is TRBV7-8 and J usage is TRBJ2-3; TRBD2 is a possible D gene (6 bases). This CDR3 spans 17 amino acids. V lost 1 base and J 0 bases, leaving 14 bases between the germline ends. Looked up from germline, CDR1 is SGHVS and CDR2 is FQNEAQ. Here the CDR3 reads CASSLVVGLSSTDTQYF. The CDR3 DNA follows: TGTGCCAGCAGCTTAGTCGTGGGACTGTCTAGCACAGATACGCAGTATTTT.

This clonotype was found many times. This chain joins TRBV11-3 and TRBJ2-7, with D possibly called TRBD1 or TRBD2 (5 bases each). V gave up 5 bases and J gave up 0 bases, with 23 bases separating them. CDR3 length: 18 amino acids. In germline, CDR1 is SGHNT, CDR2 YENEEA. The chain's CDR3 is CASSIRGAEFKSSYEQYF. CDR3 in DNA: TGTGCCAGCAGCATAAGGGGAGCGGAATTTAAAAGCTCCTACGAGCAGTACTTC.